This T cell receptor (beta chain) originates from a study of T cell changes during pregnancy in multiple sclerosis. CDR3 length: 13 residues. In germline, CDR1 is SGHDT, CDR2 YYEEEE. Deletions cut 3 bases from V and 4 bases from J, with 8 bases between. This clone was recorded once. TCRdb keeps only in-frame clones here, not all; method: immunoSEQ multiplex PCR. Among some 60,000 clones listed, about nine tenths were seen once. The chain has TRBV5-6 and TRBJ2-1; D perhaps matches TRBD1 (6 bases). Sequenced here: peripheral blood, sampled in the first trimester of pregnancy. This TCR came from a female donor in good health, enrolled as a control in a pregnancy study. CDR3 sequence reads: CASSSTGYNEQFF. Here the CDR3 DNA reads TGTGCCAGCAGCTCAACAGGGTACAATGAGCAGTTCTTC.